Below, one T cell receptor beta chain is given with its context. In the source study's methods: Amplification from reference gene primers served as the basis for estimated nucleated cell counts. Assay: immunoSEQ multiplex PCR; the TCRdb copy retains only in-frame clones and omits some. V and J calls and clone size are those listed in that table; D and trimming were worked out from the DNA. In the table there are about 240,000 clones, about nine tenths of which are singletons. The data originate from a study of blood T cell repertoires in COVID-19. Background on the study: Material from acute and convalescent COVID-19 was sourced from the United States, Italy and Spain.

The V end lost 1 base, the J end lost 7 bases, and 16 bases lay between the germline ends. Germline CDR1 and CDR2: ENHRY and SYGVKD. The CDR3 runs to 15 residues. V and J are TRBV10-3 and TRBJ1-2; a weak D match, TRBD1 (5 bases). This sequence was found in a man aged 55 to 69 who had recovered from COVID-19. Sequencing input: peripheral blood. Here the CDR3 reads CAISEWGGEPPGYTF. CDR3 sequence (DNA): TGTGCCATCAGTGAGTGGGGGGGGGAACCCCCTGGCTACACCTTC.